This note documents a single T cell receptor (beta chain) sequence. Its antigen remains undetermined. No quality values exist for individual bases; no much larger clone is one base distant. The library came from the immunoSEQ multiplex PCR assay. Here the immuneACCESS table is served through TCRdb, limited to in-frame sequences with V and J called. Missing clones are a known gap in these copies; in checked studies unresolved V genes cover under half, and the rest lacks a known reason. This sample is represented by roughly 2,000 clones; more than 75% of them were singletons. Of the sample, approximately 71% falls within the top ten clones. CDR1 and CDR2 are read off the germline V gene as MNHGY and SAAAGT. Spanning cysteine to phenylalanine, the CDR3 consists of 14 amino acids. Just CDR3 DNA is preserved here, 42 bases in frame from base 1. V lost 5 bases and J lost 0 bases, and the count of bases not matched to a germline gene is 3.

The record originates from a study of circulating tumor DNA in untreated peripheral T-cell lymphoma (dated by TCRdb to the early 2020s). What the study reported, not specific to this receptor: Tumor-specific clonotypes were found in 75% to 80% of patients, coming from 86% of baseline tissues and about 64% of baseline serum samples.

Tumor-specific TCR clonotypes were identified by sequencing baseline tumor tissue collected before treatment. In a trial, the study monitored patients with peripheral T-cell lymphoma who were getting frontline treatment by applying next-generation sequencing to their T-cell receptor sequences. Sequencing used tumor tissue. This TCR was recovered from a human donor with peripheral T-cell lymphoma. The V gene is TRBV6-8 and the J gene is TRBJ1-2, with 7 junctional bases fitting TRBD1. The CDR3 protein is CASSERGPNYGYTF. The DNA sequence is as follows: TGTGCCAGCAGTGAGAGGGGGCCTAACTATGGCTACACCTTC.